The clone carrying this T cell receptor (beta chain) has more than one count but fewer than ten. The antigen is unknown. Synthesis of TCR cDNA relied on 5'RACE template switching, which attached a universal primer site and UMIs. MiXCR, run by TCRdb on the 5' RACE reads, gives a single entry per CDR3 protein. Altogether 95,000 to 100,000 distinct CDR3 sequences are present, roughly 5.8% being singletons, with the ten largest covering about 38%. CDR1 is KGHSH, CDR2 LQKENI, per germline. Trimming removed 4 bases from V and 8 bases from J; junction bases left unmatched: 12. The CDR3 loop spans 16 amino acids. These data belong to a study of T cells after yellow fever vaccination. The study's findings and limits: Researchers cautioned that FACS-sorted repertoires could harbor abundant clonotypes contaminating from the bulk population. Once the booster was given, most primary-vaccination clones reappeared, at about 96% for CD4 and around 90% for CD8. It was the secondary response that reached its peak faster, day 5 versus 15, but it was weaker.

The chain couples TRBV18 to TRBJ2-1; 9 bases line up with TRBD2. This receptor was taken from a young man who received the YFV17D yellow fever vaccine. This specimen consisted of CD8+ T cells sorted from PBMCs, obtained 10 days after the yellow fever booster vaccination. The CDR3 nucleotides read TGTGCCAGCTCACTGCCGGAAAGTGCTAGCGGGGATGAGCAGTTCTTC. Protein: CASSLPESASGDEQFF. The complete variable domain, with remaining parts taken from reference TRBV18 and TRBJ2-1, reads NAGVMQNPRHLVRRRGQEARLRCSPMKGHSHVYWYRQLPEEGLKFMVYLQKENIIDESGMPKERFSAEFPKEGPSILRIQQVVRGDSAAYFCASSLPESASGDEQFFGPGTRLTVL.